This T cell receptor beta chain is from a study of blood T cells in healthy people across ages. Study findings and constraints: Donor CMV status, an unknown factor, possibly confounded changes in expanded clonotypes.

The draw of peripheral blood yielded approximately 11 milliliters from each donor. The count of this clonotype is one. No antigen is known for it. From germline, CDR1 is DFQATT and CDR2 SNEGSKA (reference sequence). The CDR3 is 12 residues long. Trimming removed 0 bases from V and 9 bases from J, with 10 bases in between. Next came a second PCR, run for 7 to 11 cycles, which used a sample-barcoded 5' primer along with a J-beta primer mix. TCRdb ran MiXCR on the 5' RACE reads and lists one entry per CDR3 protein. The sample has about 670,000 distinct CDR3 sequences, under 65% seen once. The rearrangement links TRBV20-1 to TRBJ2-3, with D uncertain. This receptor was obtained from a woman older than 75 in good health. Sequenced sample: blood. The CDR3 region has the DNA TGCAGTGCTAGAGATCGGCTAACCACGCAGTATTTT. It specifies CSARDRLTTQYF.